This T cell receptor (beta chain) was recovered during a study of memory CD4+ T cells and cytomegalovirus serostatus. Data came from immunoSEQ multiplex PCR; TCRdb stores just in-frame clones and leaves some out. The table records 55,000 to 60,000 clones, 80% to 90% of them present only once. Deletions cut 4 bases from V and 1 base from J, with 11 bases between. CDR1 and CDR2 (germline): SGHRS, YFSETQ. The CDR3 contains 15 residues. With regard to this clone: The antigen is not known.

Single viable CD3+CD4+CD8-CD45RO+ cells were sorted as the memory CD4+ T cells. Study-wide points: CD4+ memory repertoires contained about two fifths of the roughly 160 reported CMV TCRbeta sequences.

The sequence derives from an adult in good health and CMV-seronegative. The genes are TRBV5-1 and TRBJ2-2; either TRBD1 or TRBD2 may fit D (5 bases each). Sequenced: memory CD4+ T cells from blood. Here the CDR3 reads CASSVGTRNTGELFF. The CDR3 region has the DNA TGCGCCAGCAGCGTAGGGACCAGGAACACCGGGGAGCTGTTTTTT. The full variable domain, completed using reference TRBV5-1 and TRBJ2-2, is KAGVTQTPRYLIKTRGQQVTLSCSPISGHRSVSWYQQTPGQGLQFLFEYFSETQRNKGNFPGRFSGRQFSNSRSEMNVSTLELGDSALYLCASSVGTRNTGELFFGEGSRLTVL.